One sample yielded the 8 T cell receptor beta chains listed below, sequenced in a study of shared clonotypes between healthy human individuals. Libraries were prepared by immunoSEQ multiplex PCR; TCRdb keeps only in-frame clonotypes and omits some of them. The sample gives about 2 million clones, 90% to 95% of which show up once; 0.13% is in the top ten. What was sequenced was naive CD4+ T cells sorted from blood. Regarding subset: CD45RA+ positively selected. These receptors all stem from a man aged 18 to 35 in good health.

This chain's CDR3 is CASSERPGHGTRHDEQFF. For the CDR3, the DNA is TGTGCCAGCAGTGAGCGCCCAGGGCACGGCACAAGGCACGATGAGCAGTTCTTC. The genes are TRBV6-1 and TRBJ2-1; weak D call: TRBD1 (5 bases). The CDR3 consists of 18 residues. Per germline, CDR1 MNHNS and CDR2 SASEGT. V was cut by 3 bases and J by 8 bases, with 26 bases left in between.

This clone was observed a single time. The chain is built from TRBV11-3 and TRBJ2-1, with 11 bases that match TRBD1. In germline, CDR1 is SGHNT, CDR2 YENEEA. The ends lost 5 bases at V and 7 bases at J; junction bases unmatched: 7. This CDR3 has 15 amino acids. The CDR3: CASSTGQGAWNEQFF. The CDR3 nucleotides are TGTGCCAGCAGCACAGGACAGGGGGCATGGAATGAGCAGTTCTTC.

With regard to this clone: The junction shows a germline mismatch at one end, possibly a read error. This rearrangement joins TRBV11-2 to TRBJ2-1; D may be TRBD1 (5 bases). Germline V gene lookup returns CDR1 SGHAT and CDR2 FQNNGV. The CDR3 consists of 14 residues. CDR3 sequence reads: CASSLDSLYNEQFF. The CDR3 bases are TGTGCCAGCAGCCTAGACAGCCTTTACAATGAGCAGTTCTTC.

On this clone: Other DNA variants within this sample encode the same CDR3. The chain employs TRBV6-5 and TRBJ2-3; 7 nucleotides align to TRBD2. Per germline, CDR1 MNHEY and CDR2 SVGAGI. J was trimmed by 3 bases and V by 7 bases; bases with no gene match: 7. The CDR3 contains 14 residues. CDR3 amino acids: CASTRGRSTDTQYF. The CDR3 bases are TGTGCCAGCACCCGCGGGAGATCAACAGATACGCAGTATTTT.

This clone was detected only once. This chain connects TRBV6-1 to TRBJ1-1, with D hard to call. V lost 11 bases and J 6 bases, leaving 19 bases between the germline ends. This CDR3 has 13 amino acids. Germline CDR1 is MNHNS and CDR2 is SASEGT. CDR3 protein: CAGRKPAVSEAFF. The CDR3 region has the DNA TGTGCCGGAAGAAAACCCGCGGTATCTGAAGCTTTCTTT.

In DNA form, the CDR3 reads TGCGCCAGCAGCTTGGGGAATACCACTATATTTCGTCTCACCTTC. Translated, it gives CASSLGNTTIFRLTF. This chain links TRBV5-1 with TRBJ1-2; D unclear. CDR1 and CDR2 (germline): SGHRS, YFSETQ. Trimming removed 0 bases from V and 13 bases from J, with 22 bases in between. This CDR3 comprises 15 residues.

V gene TRBV25-1 combines with J gene TRBJ2-3; the D gene could be TRBD1 or TRBD2 (5 bases each). The V end was cut by 4 bases, the J end by 6 bases, with 17 bases between. This CDR3 is 15 amino acids long. Germline-derived CDR1 and CDR2 are MGHDK and SYGVNS. This chain's CDR3 is CASSGGVHRVDTQYF. CDR3 DNA: TGTGCCAGCAGTGGAGGGGTCCATAGAGTTGATACGCAGTATTTT.

The CDR3 reads CASSIASGTATYEQYF. The CDR3 DNA reads as TGTGCCAGTAGTATAGCCTCCGGGACAGCAACCTACGAGCAGTACTTC. The V gene is TRBV19, the J gene TRBJ2-7; 7 nucleotides line up with TRBD1. J lost 2 bases, V lost 1 base, and 8 bases had no gene match. Germline values: CDR1 LNHDA, CDR2 SQIVND (reference sequence). The CDR3 has 16 residues. Based on the CDR3 plus reference TRBV19 and TRBJ2-7, the full variable domain is DGGITQSPKYLFRKEGQNVTLSCEQNLNHDAMYWYRQDPGQGLRLIYYSQIVNDFQKGDIAEGYSVSREKKESFPLTVTSAQKNPTAFYLCASSIASGTATYEQYFGPGTRLTVT.